This T cell receptor beta chain was sequenced for a study of OX40 agonist ivuxolimab in advanced cancers. In the study overall: Of mixed ages from about 23 to 85 and averaging approximately 60 years, the group was roughly 85% male.

This clone was observed a few times. Its specificity is not known. The CDR3 contains 18 residues. V was pared by 3 bases and J by 4 bases, with 7 bases of the junction left unmatched. Per the germline V gene, CDR1 is LGHNA and CDR2 is YSLEER. General study findings and limits: Also showing low normalized T-cell clonal expansion were some of the nonresponders.

TCRdb's table, derived via immunoSEQ multiplex PCR, lists solely in-frame clones and lacks some. The profile shows roughly 47,000 clones, 89% of them singletons. The starting material was CD4+ or CD8+ T cells sorted from blood, obtained in a trial of the OX40 agonist ivuxolimab. This clonotype was obtained from an adult with an advanced solid tumor such as melanoma, head and neck, liver or kidney cancer. V usage is TRBV4-3 and J usage is TRBJ2-2; 14 bases agree with TRBD2. This chain's CDR3 is CASSHLETSGGVTGELFF. The DNA of the CDR3 is TGCGCCAGCAGCCATCTGGAGACTAGCGGGGGGGTCACCGGGGAGCTGTTTTTT.